These 30 T cell receptor beta chains share one sample of origin, sequenced in a study of blood T cells in healthy people across ages. PCR was performed a second time for 7 to 11 cycles using a sample-barcoded 5' primer and a J-beta primer mix. TCRdb recomputed calls from the 5' RACE reads with MiXCR, one row per CDR3 protein. The sample has about 1.4 million distinct CDR3 sequences; around 55% are singletons. The sequencing sample was made of blood. Receptors were obtained from a man aged 18 to 29 in good health.

The chain joins TRBV20-1 to TRBJ2-2; no firm D call. The length of the CDR3 is 13 residues. Germline V gene data show CDR1 as DFQATT and CDR2 as SNEGSKA (reference sequence). V lost 0 bases to trimming and J lost 5 bases, with 7 bases between them. This CDR3 is CSARDQETGELFF. As DNA, the CDR3 is TGCAGTGCTAGAGATCAGGAGACCGGGGAGCTGTTTTTT.

This chain joins TRBV29-1 and TRBJ1-2, with 7 bases lining up with TRBD1. The J segment lost 6 bases and the V segment lost 0 bases, leaving 4 bases of the junction unmatched. The CDR3 extends over 13 amino acids. CDR1 and CDR2 (germline): SQVTM, ANQGSEA. DNA for the CDR3: TGCAGCGTTGAAGATAACAGGGGAAATGGCTACACCTTC. Protein sequence: CSVEDNRGNGYTF.

This clonotype turned up a few times. The chain carries TRBV7-9 and TRBJ1-2; 7 bases are shared with TRBD1. CDR1 is SEHNR, CDR2 FQNEAQ, per germline (reference sequence). This CDR3 contains 14 residues. V dropped 3 bases and J dropped 4; count of bases not matched to a gene: 5. CDR3 amino acids: CASSFMDRSYGYTF. CDR3 DNA sequence: TGTGCCAGCAGCTTCATGGACAGGTCCTATGGCTACACCTTC. The whole variable domain, filled in from reference TRBV7-9 and TRBJ1-2, reads DTGVSQNPRHKITKRGQNVTFRCDPISEHNRLYWYRQTLGQGPEFLTYFQNEAQLEKSRLLSDRFSAERPKGSFSTLEIQRTEQGDSAMYLCASSFMDRSYGYTFGSGTRLTVV.

The chain joins TRBV9 to TRBJ2-3; D unresolved. The CDR3 extends over 12 amino acids. V lost 5 bases to trimming and J lost 2 bases, with 6 bases between them. Germline lookup yields CDR1 SGDLS and CDR2 YYNGEE. CDR3 sequence: CASSRVTDTQYF. DNA of the CDR3: TGTGCCAGCAGTAGGGTCACAGATACGCAGTATTTT.

The chain employs TRBV27 and TRBJ1-2, with 10 bases that match TRBD1. J was trimmed by 1 base and V by 4 bases; bases with no gene match: 6. CDR3 length: 16 residues. Germline CDR1 MNHEY, CDR2 SMNVEV (reference sequence). The CDR3 bases are TGTGCCAGCAGTTCAGACAGGGGGCGGTTTAACTATGGCTACACCTTC. Translating it yields CASSSDRGRFNYGYTF.

This sequence joins TRBV7-9 and TRBJ2-7, with TRBD2 matching over 7 bases. Germline V gene sequence: CDR1 SEHNR, CDR2 FQNEAQ (reference sequence). This CDR3 comprises 14 residues. J lost 0 bases, V lost 8 bases, and 7 bases had no gene match. The CDR3 region has the DNA TGTGCCAGCGATCCAAGCGGGACCTCCTACGAGCAGTACTTC. Translated, it gives CASDPSGTSYEQYF.

The V and J genes are TRBV21-1 and TRBJ1-2. TRBV21-1 is a documented pseudogene. This CDR3 comprises 12 residues. The CDR3 loop is CARSLSNYGHTF. The CDR3 region has the DNA TGTGCCAGGTCACTTAGCAACTATGGCCACACCTTC.

This clonotype was counted once. At one of its ends the junction is not consistent with the germline gene, which may arise from a read error. The rearrangement joins TRBV10-2 to TRBJ1-4; weak D call: TRBD1 (5 bases). Germline V gene data show CDR1 as WSHSY and CDR2 as SAAADI. The CDR3 runs 13 residues. CDR3 amino acids: CASQTVTNEKRFF. CDR3 bases: TGCGCCAGCCAGACAGTCACTAATGAAAAACGGTTTTTT.

The chain couples TRBV6-5 to TRBJ1-2, with no clear D. In germline, CDR1 is MNHEY, CDR2 SVGAGI. This CDR3 is 14 amino acids long. The V end lost 5 bases, the J end lost 4 bases, and 14 bases lay between the germline ends. The CDR3 DNA reads as TGTGCCAGCAGTAAGACCGGTCTCGGCTATGGCTACACCTTC. Its translation: CASSKTGLGYGYTF.

This chain links TRBV5-1 with TRBJ2-1; a possible D gene is TRBD2 (5 bases). Per germline, CDR1 SGHRS and CDR2 YFSETQ. The CDR3 consists of 14 residues. Trimming shortened V by 6 bases and J by 0 bases, and 10 bases separated the two germline ends. The CDR3 DNA sequence: TGCGCCAGCAACTCAGGAGGCTCCTACAATGAGCAGTTCTTC. Its translation is CASNSGGSYNEQFF.

In this sample, this clonotype turned up a few times. This chain joins TRBV7-2 and TRBJ1-5, with D perhaps TRBD1 (6 bases). V lost 5 bases and J 6 bases, leaving 14 bases between the germline ends. Germline loops: CDR1 SGHTA, CDR2 FQGNSA. CDR3 length: 14 amino acids. Written as DNA, the CDR3 is TGTGCCAGCAGCCCAACAGGGAGGGGTCAGCCCCAGCATTTT. Protein product: CASSPTGRGQPQHF.

The J gene is TRBJ1-2, the V gene TRBV12-3 or TRBV12-4; TRBD1 might be the D (5 bases). V was clipped by 6 bases and J by 2 bases, with 10 bases between them. This CDR3 has 13 amino acids. CDR3 nucleotides: TGTGCCAGCAGGGATGACAGAAACTATGGCTACACCTTC. As protein: CASRDDRNYGYTF.

The chain combines TRBV15 with TRBJ2-7, with D perhaps being TRBD1 or TRBD2 (5 bases each). This CDR3 has 21 residues. V was shortened by 1 base and J by 3 bases, with 31 bases between the two germline ends. The germline CDR1 and CDR2 sequences are LNHNV and YYDKDF (reference sequence). The CDR3 DNA is TGTGCCACCAGCAGAGCATCGGACGCCTGGGTGGGGGATTTGGCCAACTACGAGCAGTACTTC. Translating it yields CATSRASDAWVGDLANYEQYF. The full variable domain, its missing parts supplied by reference TRBV15 and TRBJ2-7, is DAMVIQNPRYQVTQFGKPVTLSCSQTLNHNVMYWYQQKSSQAPKLLFHYYDKDFNNEADTPDNFQSRRPNTSFCFLDIRSPGLGDTAMYLCATSRASDAWVGDLANYEQYFGPGTRLTVT.

This chain joins TRBV11-2 and TRBJ2-3; D remains ambiguous. Germline V gene lookup returns CDR1 SGHAT and CDR2 FQNNGV. The CDR3 is 15 amino acids. V was shortened by 6 bases and J by 0 bases, with 13 bases between the two germline ends. The CDR3 sequence: CASSLLIRSTDTQYF. CDR3 DNA: TGTGCCAGCAGTCTCTTGATTCGCAGCACAGATACGCAGTATTTT.

The chain links TRBV20-1 to TRBJ2-7; perhaps TRBD1 as D (7 bases). Trimming took 6 bases from V and 2 from J, leaving 17 bases between them. Germline CDR1 and CDR2: DFQATT and SNEGSKA (reference sequence). This CDR3 contains 14 residues. The CDR3 reads CSAEPRGTPYEQYF. The CDR3 coding sequence is TGCAGTGCAGAGCCCAGGGGGACTCCCTACGAGCAGTACTTC.

The V and J genes are TRBV7-6 and TRBJ2-7; the match to TRBD2 covers 11 bases. The CDR3 has 14 amino acids. V trimming: 5 bases; J trimming: 2 bases; junction bases outside the gene matches: 2. Germline V gene sequence: CDR1 SGHVS, CDR2 FNYEAQ. CDR3 protein: CASSRSGRAYEQYF. The CDR3 bases are TGTGCCAGCAGCCGTAGCGGGAGGGCCTACGAGCAGTACTTC. Looking up the rest from reference TRBV7-6 and TRBJ2-7 gives the full variable domain: GAGVSQSPRYKVTKRGQDVALRCDPISGHVSLYWYRQALGQGPEFLTYFNYEAQQDKSGLPNDRFSAERPEGSISTLTIQRTEQRDSAMYRCASSRSGRAYEQYFGPGTRLTVT.

This clonotype was seen just once. V and J are TRBV24-1 and TRBJ2-3; 7 nucleotides agree with TRBD1. Germline lookup yields CDR1 KGHDR and CDR2 SFDVKD. Trimming cost V 3 bases and J 9 bases; bases outside gene matches: 2. CDR3 size: 12 residues. DNA of the CDR3: TGTGCCACCAGTGATAGGACAGGCACGCAGTATTTT. Its translation is CATSDRTGTQYF.

The rearrangement links TRBV5-4 to TRBJ1-2; D is uncertain. The CDR3 length is 13 residues. The germline gives CDR1 SGHNT, CDR2 YYREEE (reference sequence). Trimming left V 4 bases short and J 1 base short, with 8 bases between. The CDR3 reads CASSLYSNYGYTF. The CDR3 region has the DNA TGTGCCAGCAGCCTCTACAGTAACTATGGCTACACCTTC.

This clonotype was detected only a few times. The V call is TRBV4-1, the J call TRBJ2-7, with 9 bases fitting TRBD2. Per germline, CDR1 MGHRA and CDR2 YSYEKL. The CDR3 has 15 residues. With V trimmed by 5 bases and J by 1 base, 6 bases remained unmatched. DNA for the CDR3: TGCGCCAGCAGCGTGAGGACTAGCGAATCCTACGAGCAGTACTTC. As protein: CASSVRTSESYEQYF.

This clonotype was detected only a few times. The chain carries TRBV7-6 and TRBJ2-5; maybe TRBD2 (5 bases). The CDR3 has 14 amino acids. CDR1 SGHVS and CDR2 FNYEAQ come from the germline V gene. Between the trimmed V and J ends, which lost 5 bases and 3 bases, there was a span of 13 bases. The DNA for the CDR3 is TGTGCCAGCAGCCCTACTAGGTCCGAAGAGACCCAGTACTTC. It yields the protein CASSPTRSEETQYF.

The chain couples TRBV4-2 to TRBJ2-3; the D gene is possibly TRBD2 (6 bases). Trimming left V 3 bases short and J 6 bases short, with 22 bases between. This CDR3 spans 17 amino acids. Germline values: CDR1 LGHNA, CDR2 YNFKEQ. The CDR3: CASSQGTMTSGTDTQYF. CDR3 nucleotide sequence: TGTGCCAGCAGCCAGGGTACGATGACTAGTGGGACTGATACGCAGTATTTT.

A single count supports this clonotype. This sequence joins TRBV7-9 and TRBJ2-1, with 8 bases fitting TRBD2. Germline trimming cut 5 bases from V and 5 bases from J; bases unmatched to any gene: 11. This CDR3 contains 16 residues. Germline V gene sequence: CDR1 SEHNR, CDR2 FQNEAQ (reference sequence). CDR3 coding DNA: TGTGCCAGCAGCCCTTATACTAGCGGCTTTCACAATGAGCAGTTCTTC. This codes for CASSPYTSGFHNEQFF.

The chain combines TRBV10-3 with TRBJ2-1; D might be TRBD1 (5 bases). V was shortened by 8 bases and J by 6 bases, with 26 bases between the two germline ends. Germline V lookup: CDR1 ENHRY, CDR2 SYGVKD. CDR3 length: 17 amino acids. CDR3 protein: CAIGGADGAALFNEQFF. In DNA, the CDR3 is TGTGCCATCGGTGGGGCGGATGGGGCGGCATTATTCAATGAGCAGTTCTTC.

V usage is TRBV28 and J usage is TRBJ1-6; a weak D match, TRBD1 (6 bases). V was cut by 4 bases and J by 5 bases, with 12 bases left in between. The CDR3 extends over 15 amino acids. CDR1 is MDHEN and CDR2 is SYDVKM in the germline V gene. This chain's CDR3 is CASSSLTGHNSPLHF. The CDR3, as DNA: TGTGCCAGCAGTTCCCTGACAGGCCATAATTCACCCCTCCACTTT.

The V call is TRBV4-1, the J call TRBJ2-7; weak D call: TRBD2 (6 bases). Trimming removed 4 bases at V and 10 bases at J, with 11 bases between. This CDR3 is built from 11 residues. CDR1 is MGHRA, CDR2 YSYEKL, per germline. In DNA, the CDR3 is TGCGCCAGCAGCCTAGGGGAGGACCAGTACTTC. Translation gives CASSLGEDQYF.

This clonotype was counted only a few times. The chain joins TRBV3-1 to TRBJ2-4; TRBD1 matches at 8 bases. With 4 bases clipped from V and 9 bases from J, the junction kept 8 bases outside the gene matches. Germline V gives CDR1 LGHDT, CDR2 YNNKEL (reference sequence). This CDR3 comprises 14 residues. This chain's CDR3 is CASSPTTGVSIQYF. In DNA, the CDR3 is TGTGCCAGCAGCCCAACGACAGGGGTGAGCATTCAGTACTTC.

The rearrangement uses TRBV6-5 and TRBJ2-7; 7 positions agree with TRBD2. Germline CDR1 is MNHEY and CDR2 is SVGAGI. V trimming: 0 bases; J trimming: 4 bases; junction bases outside the gene matches: 3. The CDR3 runs to 14 residues. CDR3 residues: CASSYSSGKYEQYF. The CDR3 DNA reads as TGTGCCAGCAGTTACTCGAGCGGGAAGTACGAGCAGTACTTC.

The chain joins TRBV27 to TRBJ2-1, with 12 bases matching TRBD2. The trim removed 7 bases at V and 6 bases at J, leaving 7 bases unmatched. Germline V gene sequence: CDR1 MNHEY, CDR2 SMNVEV (reference sequence). This CDR3 has 15 residues. The CDR3 reads CASKLLAGGFNEQFF. The CDR3, as DNA: TGTGCCAGCAAATTACTAGCGGGAGGCTTCAATGAGCAGTTCTTC.

V is TRBV2 and J is TRBJ2-7; 7 bases map to TRBD2. The end of the DNA aligns better with TRBJ2-5, so the J call may be wrong. The CDR3 contains 15 residues. CDR1 and CDR2 (germline): SNHLY, FYNNEI. In DNA form, the CDR3 reads TGTGCCAGCAGTGAAGACCTAGCGGTCGAGGAGACCCAGTACTTC. Its protein product is CASSEDLAVEETQYF.

J is TRBJ2-7 and V is TRBV27; 8 bases map to TRBD2. Germline assignment: CDR1 MNHEY and CDR2 SMNVEV (reference sequence). The V gene end was trimmed by 11 bases and the J gene end by 6 bases; junction bases not matched to a gene: 9. The length of the CDR3 is 12 residues. This CDR3 is CALKSAGGEQYF. The CDR3 region has the DNA TGTGCCCTAAAGTCGGCGGGAGGCGAGCAGTACTTC.